This paragraph reports one T cell receptor (beta chain). The data derive from a study of shared T cell receptors in the human thymus. Assay used: immunoSEQ multiplex PCR; TCRdb lists only in-frame clones, some missing. The table shows 650,000 to 950,000 clones, with approximately 85% occurring only once. CDR1 and CDR2 (germline): SGHNT, YYREEE (reference sequence). CDR3 length: 15 amino acids. Trimming cost V 2 bases and J 6 bases, with 17 bases left between them. The same sample was also used in a study of human thymus T cells.

The chain is built from TRBV5-4 and TRBJ1-2, with D unresolved. This TCR derives from a girl under two years old with a congenital heart defect. Sequencing was performed on thymocytes. Here the CDR3 DNA reads TGTGCCAGCAGCTTTCTCGGGTCGGGAGGCGATGGCTACACCTTC. Amino acid sequence: CASSFLGSGGDGYTF.